This entry is about one T cell receptor (beta chain). Its specificity is unknown. The sample belongs to a study of identical twins. TCRdb passed the 5' RACE reads through MiXCR, listing each CDR3 protein once. The sample contains 230,000 or so distinct CDR3 sequences, about 8.9% of which appear only once. The study's findings and limits: Without tracking the same donors, conclusions rested on cross-sectional statistical analysis. Modelling underestimated the level of out-of-frame TCR alpha sharing observed in monozygotic twins.

V was clipped by 1 base and J by 4 bases, with 9 bases between them. The germline gives CDR1 MGHRA, CDR2 YSYEKL. The CDR3 consists of 14 residues. A further study also used this sample, focusing on yellow fever vaccine responses in identical twins. That paper adds: Twins showed a vaccine T cell response that reportedly seemed partly convergent, partly personalized.

Material for sequencing was CD8+ T cells sorted from blood. This TCR came from a woman aged 18-35 years in good health. The rearrangement uses TRBV4-1 and TRBJ2-3, with D uncertain. The CDR3 is CASSQGSGADTQYF. The CDR3, as DNA: TGCGCCAGCAGCCAAGGGTCAGGAGCAGATACGCAGTATTTT.